This is a list of T cell receptor beta chains from one sample in a study of T cell repertoires in cytomegalovirus infection. One entry per CDR3 protein results from TCRdb running MiXCR on the reads. The data contain some 220,000 distinct CDR3 sequences, 35% to 40% of them singletons. The antigens of these receptors remain unknown. This specimen consisted of CD8+ T cells from cultured PBMCs, obtained from culture after CMV antigen stimulation. Receptor source: a human donor in good health (CMV status not recorded). Some clones in this sample may be carry-over from other donors' samples. Both conserved end residues are part of each CDR3. A D gene is named only where the DNA matches it firmly. Clone size appears in some rows only: once, few, many, or a class for an expanded clone.

v_call: TRBV11-2; j_call: TRBJ1-2; d_call: NA; clone_size: NA; cdr3_nt: TGTGCCAGCAGCTTACCTTACAGGGATGGCTACACCTTC; cdr3_aa: CASSLPYRDGYTF
v_call: TRBV7-9; j_call: TRBJ2-2; d_call: NA; clone_size: few; cdr3_nt: TGTGCCAGCAGTTCCCCGCGGGGTCGGACCGGGGAGCTGTTTTTT; cdr3_aa: CASSSPRGRTGELFF
v_call: TRBV28; j_call: TRBJ2-2; d_call: TRBD2; clone_size: NA; cdr3_nt: TGTGCCAGCAGTTTGCTAGCGGGGGGGCGTAACACCGGGGAGCTGTTTTTT; cdr3_aa: CASSLLAGGRNTGELFF
v_call: TRBV11-2; j_call: TRBJ2-7; d_call: TRBD1; clone_size: NA; cdr3_nt: TGTGCCAGCAGCTTAGGGACAGGGGATTTGTCCTACGAGCAGTACTTC; cdr3_aa: CASSLGTGDLSYEQYF
v_call: TRBV7-9; j_call: TRBJ2-7; d_call: TRBD2; clone_size: NA; cdr3_nt: TGTGCCAGCACCCTAGCGGCCCCGGGGATCTACGAGCAGTACTTC; cdr3_aa: CASTLAAPGIYEQYF
v_call: TRBV24-1; j_call: TRBJ2-1; d_call: TRBD2; clone_size: NA; cdr3_nt: TGTGCCACCAGTGACCTAGCGGGAGGGCCTCATGAGCAGTTCTTC; cdr3_aa: CATSDLAGGPHEQFF
v_call: TRBV4-2; j_call: TRBJ2-7; d_call: NA; clone_size: NA; cdr3_nt: TGTGCCAGCAGCGCCGAGATTGTGGACGAGCAGTACTTC; cdr3_aa: CASSAEIVDEQYF
v_call: TRBV7-8; j_call: TRBJ2-5; d_call: NA; clone_size: NA; cdr3_nt: TGTGCCAGCAGCCCCGGTGAGGGGAGGCAAGAGACCCAGTACTTC; cdr3_aa: CASSPGEGRQETQYF
v_call: TRBV4-1; j_call: TRBJ2-5; d_call: NA; clone_size: NA; cdr3_nt: TGCGCCAGCAGCCAAGCAGGGGGGGGGAGGGAGACCCAGTACTTC; cdr3_aa: CASSQAGGGRETQYF
v_call: TRBV29-1; j_call: TRBJ2-2; d_call: NA; clone_size: few; cdr3_nt: TGCAGCGCCTATACGGACAGGAACACCGGGGAGCTGTTTTTT; cdr3_aa: CSAYTDRNTGELFF
v_call: TRBV7-9; j_call: TRBJ1-1; d_call: NA; clone_size: NA; cdr3_nt: TGTGCCAGCAGCTCGGGCCTAAGGGGGGCCACTGAAGCTTTCTTT; cdr3_aa: CASSSGLRGATEAFF
v_call: TRBV2; j_call: TRBJ2-3; d_call: TRBD2; clone_size: few; cdr3_nt: TGTGCCAGCAGACTAGCGGGAGGCTCTAGCACAGATACGCAGTATTTT; cdr3_aa: CASRLAGGSSTDTQYF
v_call: TRBV5-6; j_call: TRBJ1-5; d_call: NA; clone_size: NA; cdr3_nt: TGTGCCAGCAGCTTGGGGGGGGAGCAGCCCCAGCATTTT; cdr3_aa: CASSLGGEQPQHF
v_call: TRBV7-9; j_call: TRBJ1-2; d_call: NA; clone_size: NA; cdr3_nt: TGTGCCAGCAGCTTAGTGGCGGCAGGCGCACACTATGGCTACACCTTC; cdr3_aa: CASSLVAAGAHYGYTF
v_call: TRBV28; j_call: TRBJ2-4; d_call: NA; clone_size: few; cdr3_nt: TGTGCCAGCAGTTCGACTCCCTGGGACATTCAGTACTTC; cdr3_aa: CASSSTPWDIQYF
v_call: TRBV12-5; j_call: TRBJ1-2; d_call: NA; clone_size: NA; cdr3_nt: TGTGCTAGTGGTTTGGTACCTCAGGGAAATGGCTACACCTTC; cdr3_aa: CASGLVPQGNGYTF
v_call: TRBV11-2; j_call: TRBJ2-1; d_call: TRBD2; clone_size: NA; cdr3_nt: TGTGCCAGCGCACCGACGACTAGCGGGGGCAATGAGCAGTTCTTC; cdr3_aa: CASAPTTSGGNEQFF
v_call: TRBV4-1; j_call: TRBJ1-2; d_call: NA; clone_size: few; cdr3_nt: TGCGCCAGCAGCCAAGGGCCAGGGGCGGGCTATGGCTACACCTTC; cdr3_aa: CASSQGPGAGYGYTF
v_call: TRBV7-2; j_call: TRBJ2-2; d_call: NA; clone_size: few; cdr3_nt: TGTGCCAGCAGCCTTTACGGCACAGGGGAGCTGTTTTTT; cdr3_aa: CASSLYGTGELFF
v_call: TRBV12-5; j_call: TRBJ1-1; d_call: NA; clone_size: NA; cdr3_nt: TGTGCTAGTGGTTTCCACCCGAACACTGAAGCTTTCTTT; cdr3_aa: CASGFHPNTEAFF
v_call: TRBV7-3; j_call: TRBJ1-5; d_call: NA; clone_size: many; cdr3_nt: TGTGCCAGCAGCCATGATAATCAGGATAGCAATCAGCCCCAGCATTTT; cdr3_aa: CASSHDNQDSNQPQHF
v_call: TRBV6-2/TRBV6-3; j_call: TRBJ2-3; d_call: NA; clone_size: few; cdr3_nt: TGTGCCAGCAGTTACTTGTCTAGCAAGGAAGATACGCAGTATTTT; cdr3_aa: CASSYLSSKEDTQYF
v_call: TRBV6-4; j_call: TRBJ1-1; d_call: TRBD1; clone_size: once; cdr3_nt: TGTGCCAGCAGGGTAACAGGGGGATCCTTGAACACTGAAGCTTTCTTT; cdr3_aa: CASRVTGGSLNTEAFF